One sample yielded the 23 T cell receptor beta chains listed below, sequenced in a study of T-cell reconstitution after alpha-beta-depleted transplantation in children. TCRbeta library preparation incorporated unique molecular identifiers. From the PCR reads, TCRdb called clonotypes with MiXCR, one entry per CDR3 protein. The table shows about 460,000 distinct CDR3 sequences, with 10% occurring only once. This specimen consisted of PBMCs, obtained before TCRalphabeta/CD19-depleted stem cell transplant. All receptors derive from a child aged 2-15 years with inherited bone marrow failure, due to receive a stem cell transplant.

V and J are TRBV9 and TRBJ1-1; D is unresolved. This CDR3 comprises 15 residues. With 0 bases removed from V and 3 bases from J, the gap between germline ends came to 12 bases. Germline CDR1 is SGDLS and CDR2 is YYNGEE. The CDR3 sequence is CASSVASLGHTEAFF. The DNA of the CDR3 is TGTGCCAGCAGCGTAGCCAGTTTGGGTCACACTGAAGCTTTCTTT.

As for this clonotype: A much larger clone sits a single nucleotide away, making a read error possible. This sequence joins TRBV29-1 and TRBJ2-7, with 9 bases aligning to TRBD1. CDR1 SQVTM and CDR2 ANQGSEA come from the germline V gene. This CDR3 comprises 12 residues. CDR3 sequence reads: CSVPGQGYEQHF. The CDR3 DNA reads TGCAGCGTTCCGGGACAGGGCTACGAGCAGCACTTC.

With regard to this clonotype: A single base separates this from a much larger clone, so it may be a read error. The CDR3 reads CSARGPGDMGKNIQYF. CDR3 coding DNA: TGCAGTGCTAGAGGCCCAGGGGACATGGGGAAAAACATTCAGTACTTC. The V call is TRBV20-1, the J call TRBJ2-4; TRBD1 might be the D (6 bases). Germline CDR1 reads DFQATT; CDR2 reads SNEGSKA (reference sequence). The CDR3 sequence is 16 residues long. With 1 base removed from V and 4 bases from J, the gap between germline ends came to 17 bases.

The sample holds many counts of this clonotype. Here the CDR3 DNA reads TGCGCCAGCAGCCAAGATTATGGGCAGCTTAATCAGCCCCAGCATTTT. Encoded protein: CASSQDYGQLNQPQHF. This sequence joins TRBV4-3 and TRBJ1-5; no definite D call. Germline values: CDR1 LGHNA, CDR2 YSLEER. This CDR3 contains 16 residues. The V gene lost 0 bases and the J gene lost 4 bases, with 13 bases spanning the gap.

A few counts support this clonotype. The chain links TRBV10-3 to TRBJ2-1, with a possible D match to TRBD1 (5 bases). Germline V gives CDR1 ENHRY, CDR2 SYGVKD. Trimming took 4 bases from V and 5 from J, leaving 15 bases between them. The CDR3 sequence is 15 residues long. Written as DNA, the CDR3 is TGTGCCATCAGTGCTCGGGCAGGGTTGGACAATGAGCAGTTCTTC. Residues: CAISARAGLDNEQFF.

DNA of the CDR3: TGTGCCAGCAGCGGCCTAAGGTCGTTCTCTGGGGCCAACGTCCTGACTTTC. This translates into CASSGLRSFSGANVLTF. V is TRBV2 and J is TRBJ2-6; D call uncertain. The CDR3 runs 17 residues. Germline loops: CDR1 SNHLY, CDR2 FYNNEI. V was clipped by 6 bases and J by 0 bases, with 15 bases between them.

The V and J genes are TRBV4-1 and TRBJ2-7, with 14 bases matching TRBD2. J lost 3 bases, V lost 2 bases, and 6 bases had no gene match. The CDR3 length is 17 residues. The germline V gene has CDR1 MGHRA and CDR2 YSYEKL. CDR3 loop: CASSQSGTSGSGYEQYF. CDR3 DNA sequence: TGCGCCAGCAGCCAATCTGGGACTAGCGGGAGCGGCTACGAGCAGTACTTC.

This clonotype was detected many times. The chain is built from TRBV5-1 and TRBJ2-6; a possible D gene is TRBD1 (5 bases). Trimming took off 3 bases at V and 2 bases at J, with 6 bases between the two ends. CDR3 length equals 14 residues. Germline CDR1 SGHRS, CDR2 YFSETQ. CDR3 sequence (DNA): TGCGCCAGCAGCTGGGGCACTGGGGCCAACGTCCTGACTTTC. Residues: CASSWGTGANVLTF. Variable domain in full (rest from reference TRBV5-1 and TRBJ2-6): KAGVTQTPRYLIKTRGQQVTLSCSPISGHRSVSWYQQTPGQGLQFLFEYFSETQRNKGNFPGRFSGRQFSNSRSEMNVSTLELGDSALYLCASSWGTGANVLTFGAGSRLTVL.

This clonotype was picked up many times. This chain uses TRBV29-1 with TRBJ2-1, with D perhaps TRBD2 (6 bases). The CDR3 loop spans 13 amino acids. V lost 5 bases to trimming and J lost 5 bases, with 13 bases between them. The V gene's germline CDR1 is SQVTM and CDR2 ANQGSEA. The CDR3 nucleotides are TGCAGCGTTATACCGGGAGCACACAATGAGCAGTTCTTC. This translates into CSVIPGAHNEQFF.

This clonotype was recorded at least ten times. The rearrangement joins TRBV5-1 to TRBJ2-1; D remains unclear. V was trimmed by 3 bases and J by 8 bases, leaving 15 bases between them. The CDR3 loop spans 14 amino acids. CDR1 and CDR2 from the germline V gene are SGHRS and YFSETQ. The CDR3 loop is CASSYDSIGDEQFF. CDR3 sequence (DNA): TGCGCCAGCAGCTACGACTCCATCGGAGATGAGCAGTTCTTC.

In its sample, this clonotype was seen many times. CDR3 bases: TGTGCCAGCCAAGGAGCGGAGGTCCTCTACAATGAGCAGTTCTTC. It encodes CASQGAEVLYNEQFF. The chain combines TRBV7-2 with TRBJ2-1; possible D gene TRBD2, 5 bases. The length of the CDR3 is 15 residues. CDR1 is SGHTA and CDR2 is FQGNSA in the germline V gene. The germline V and J ends were trimmed by 8 bases and 3 bases, with 17 bases remaining between them. Supplemented by reference TRBV7-2 and TRBJ2-1, the full variable domain reads GAGVSQSPSNKVTEKGKDVELRCDPISGHTALYWYRQSLGQGLEFLIYFQGNSAPDKSGLPSDRFSAERTGGSVSTLTIQRTQQEDSAVYLCASQGAEVLYNEQFFGPGTRLTVL.

This clonotype was observed at least ten times. The DNA for the CDR3 is TGTGCCAGCAGTTTGACAGCCTACCAAGAGACCCAGTACTTC. It codes for CASSLTAYQETQYF. The chain couples TRBV12-3 or TRBV12-4 to TRBJ2-5, with a weak D call TRBD1 (5 bases). The V and J ends lost 3 bases and 0 bases respectively, with 8 bases between them. The CDR3 extends over 14 amino acids.

V usage is TRBV29-1 and J usage is TRBJ2-7; no clear D gene. CDR1 is SQVTM and CDR2 is ANQGSEA in the germline V gene. This CDR3 contains 13 residues. V was shortened by 3 bases and J by 1 base, with 10 bases between the two germline ends. The CDR3 bases are TGCAGCGTTGAGCTAGGCACTTCCTACGAGCAGTACTTC. Encoded protein: CSVELGTSYEQYF.

At least ten counts were recorded for this clonotype. The V call is TRBV20-1, the J call TRBJ1-1; TRBD1 matches 7 bases. The CDR3 contains 15 residues. Germline V CDR1 and CDR2: DFQATT, SNEGSKA (reference sequence). V trimming: 4 bases; J trimming: 6 bases; junction bases outside the gene matches: 14. Here the CDR3 DNA reads TGCAGTGCTAACCCCATTCGCCAGGGGGGGTCTGAAGCTTTCTTT. As protein: CSANPIRQGGSEAFF.

This clonotype came up a few times. This sequence may be a read error, since a much larger clone differs from it by one base. This CDR3 is CASSTGTSRSYEQYF. CDR3 coding DNA: TGTGCCAGCAGCACCGGGACTAGCCGCTCCTACGAGCAGTACTTC. The chain recombines TRBV12-3 or TRBV12-4 with TRBJ2-7; 9 bases are shared with TRBD2. Unmatched junction bases numbered 6, after V lost 6 bases and J lost 0 bases. The length of the CDR3 is 15 residues.

In this sample, this clonotype turned up many times. The chain couples TRBV7-2 to TRBJ2-1; D gene ambiguous. The germline V gene has CDR1 SGHTA and CDR2 FQGNSA. V was trimmed by 1 base and J by 0 bases, leaving 7 bases between them. The CDR3 consists of 15 residues. CDR3 nucleotide sequence: TGTGCCAGCAGCTTAGTTCCGAGCTCCTACAATGAGCAGTTCTTC. Translation gives CASSLVPSSYNEQFF.

In this sample, this clonotype turned up many times. The chain couples TRBV6-2 or TRBV6-3 to TRBJ2-1, with TRBD2 identical over 8 bases. The CDR3 totals 18 residues. The junction had 14 bases not matched to a gene; V was cut back by 6 bases and J by 1 base. Germline loops: CDR1 MNHEY, CDR2 SVGEGT. Here the CDR3 DNA reads TGTGCCAGCAGCACCTACCGTAGCGGGAAAGGATCCTACAATGAGCAGTTCTTC. As protein: CASSTYRSGKGSYNEQFF.

This clonotype was counted many times. The genes are TRBV6-1 and TRBJ2-1; D remains ambiguous. The V end lost 7 bases, the J end lost 5 bases, and 12 bases lay between the germline ends. CDR3 length: 13 amino acids. CDR1 MNHNS and CDR2 SASEGT come from the germline V gene. Here the CDR3 DNA reads TGTGCCAGCACGCGCGGCCCTCACAATGAGCAGTTCTTC. Protein: CASTRGPHNEQFF.

This clonotype was counted many times. The genes are TRBV12-3 or TRBV12-4 and TRBJ2-7; D not certain. The CDR3 is 10 amino acids. V shed 7 bases and J shed 4 bases, with 5 bases lying between them. CDR3 coding DNA: TGTGCCAGCACCCTTTACGAGCAGTACTTC. Translated, it gives CASTLYEQYF.

This clonotype has just one count. With a much larger clone just one base away, this may be a read error. CDR3 nucleotide sequence: TGTGCCAGCAGCCCAGGGAGAGCGGCGGACTACGAGCAGTACTTC. As protein: CASSPGRAADYEQYF. The chain has TRBV11-2 and TRBJ2-7, with D perhaps assigned TRBD1 or TRBD2 (5 bases each). V lost 5 bases and J 3 bases, leaving 17 bases between the germline ends. This CDR3 has 15 residues. The V gene's germline CDR1 is SGHAT and CDR2 FQNNGV.

The V and J genes are TRBV12-3 or TRBV12-4 and TRBJ1-1, with D possibly TRBD1 on 6 matching bases. Deletions cut 6 bases from V and 4 bases from J, with 12 bases between. This CDR3 has 13 residues. Here the CDR3 DNA reads TGTGCCAGCAGATGGACAGTCGGCACTGAAGCTTTCTTT. Translating it yields CASRWTVGTEAFF.

The sample holds a few counts of this clonotype. CDR3 sequence: CASSLGTSGPQETQYF. In nucleotides, the CDR3 is TGTGCCAGCAGCTTAGGGACTAGCGGCCCCCAAGAGACCCAGTACTTC. The rearrangement uses TRBV7-9 and TRBJ2-5; 10 positions match TRBD2. V lost 1 base and J lost 1; bases outside the gene matches: 3. The CDR3 is made up of 16 amino acids. The germline CDR1 and CDR2 sequences are SEHNR and FQNEAQ (reference sequence).

This clonotype came up many times. Written as DNA, the CDR3 is TGTGCCAGCAGAGTGACGACAGGGGGTTCCTACAATGAGCAGTTCTTC. Its protein product is CASRVTTGGSYNEQFF. This chain uses TRBV5-6 with TRBJ2-1, with 9 bases that match TRBD1. Germline CDR1 reads SGHDT; CDR2 reads YYEEEE. The CDR3 contains 16 residues. J lost 1 base, V lost 5 bases, and 7 bases had no gene match.